This T cell receptor beta chain was observed in a study of radiotherapy plus CTLA-4 blockade in lung cancer. Overall study: Objective responses were seen in around 18% of patients, disease control in about 33%.

The assay was immunoSEQ multiplex PCR, and TCRdb's table has in-frame clones only and misses some. The profile shows some 46,000 clones, roughly 80% of them singletons. Study-level results: Reportedly, early blood T cell clone dynamics best predicted response, with interferon-beta.

Turning to this clone: Its antigen is not identified.

Participants had chemo-refractory metastatic non-small-cell lung cancer and were treated with focal radiation plus ipilimumab CTLA-4 blockade. The sequencing used peripheral blood, collected from a patient treated with radiotherapy plus ipilimumab. The TCR was taken from a human donor with non-small cell lung cancer whose response to radiotherapy plus ipilimumab could not be evaluated.

The CDR3 coding sequence is TGTGCCAGCAGTTTAAGCCGCTCCTATACCTACGAGCAGTACTTC. Amino acid sequence: CASSLSRSYTYEQYF. This rearrangement joins TRBV27 to TRBJ2-7; D gene ambiguous. CDR1 is MNHEY, CDR2 SMNVEV, per germline (reference sequence). This CDR3 is built from 15 residues. V was pared by 2 bases and J by 2 bases, with 13 bases between.